These 9 T cell receptor beta chains originate from one sample sequenced in a study of blood T cell repertoires in COVID-19. Profiled with immunoSEQ multiplex PCR; TCRdb holds only in-frame clones, not every one. Among about 220,000 clones listed, 75% to 90% were seen once. Input material: PBMCs or T cells enriched from blood (not recorded which). These receptors were obtained from a woman aged 40 to 50 with acute COVID-19.

The rearrangement joins TRBV7-2 to TRBJ1-2; tentative D call: TRBD1 (5 bases). This CDR3 is 17 amino acids long. V was trimmed by 5 bases and J by 7 bases, leaving 26 bases between them. Germline V gene sequence: CDR1 SGHTA, CDR2 FQGNSA. The DNA of the CDR3 is TGTGCCAGCAGCCCCCGTGGAGGGACGGGTTTGCTTGGTGGCTACACCTTC. Translated: CASSPRGGTGLLGGYTF.

V is TRBV19 and J is TRBJ2-7, with 7 bases matching TRBD2. Germline values: CDR1 LNHDA, CDR2 SQIVND (reference sequence). The CDR3 sequence is 12 residues long. V was clipped by 6 bases and J by 12 bases; unmatched bases: 11. CDR3 sequence reads: CASSPVGGSLYV. The DNA for the CDR3 is TGTGCCAGTAGCCCCGTAGGCGGGAGTCTGTACGTC.

The chain uses TRBV9 and TRBJ1-6; the D gene is possibly TRBD1 (5 bases). Germline V gene data show CDR1 as SGDLS and CDR2 as YYNGEE. The germline V and J ends were trimmed by 4 bases and 0 bases, with 11 bases remaining between them. CDR3 length: 16 amino acids. This CDR3 reads CASSQTASSYNSPLHF. The CDR3 region has the DNA TGTGCCAGCAGCCAGACAGCGAGCTCCTATAATTCACCCCTCCACTTT.

The rearrangement uses TRBV10-2 and TRBJ1-5, with a weak D call TRBD1 (5 bases). Trimming left V 0 bases short and J 15 bases short, with 12 bases between. The CDR3 is 12 residues long. Germline CDR1 WSHSY, CDR2 SAAADI. DNA of the CDR3: TGCGCCAGCAGTGAGTCCGGGGGGGGTCCGCATTTT. It specifies CASSESGGGPHF.

This clone was seen just once. V is TRBV6-5 and J is TRBJ1-1; 10 bases match TRBD1. The germline V gene has CDR1 MNHEY and CDR2 SVGAGI. Trimming removed 6 bases from V and 3 bases from J; junction bases left unmatched: 4. The CDR3 is made up of 14 amino acids. The CDR3, as DNA: TGTGCCAGCAGGGGACAGGGGATGTACACTGAAGCTTTCTTT. Translated: CASRGQGMYTEAFF.

This clone is deemed medium-sized. V gene TRBV6-1 combines with J gene TRBJ1-1; no clear D. The CDR3 is made up of 13 amino acids. The germline V gene has CDR1 MNHNS and CDR2 SASEGT. Trimming removed 3 bases at V and 6 bases at J, with 11 bases between. CDR3 loop: CASSDTESSEAFF. The CDR3 coding sequence is TGTGCCAGCAGTGATACAGAATCTTCTGAAGCTTTCTTT.

The chain links TRBV19 to TRBJ2-5, with 9 nucleotides matching TRBD1. Losses at the gene ends were 6 bases for V and 3 bases for J; bases not matched to a gene: 5. Germline V gene lookup returns CDR1 LNHDA and CDR2 SQIVND (reference sequence). The CDR3 has 14 amino acids. DNA for the CDR3: TGTGCCAGTAGGAACAGGGGGCAGGAAGAGACCCAGTACTTC. Its protein is CASRNRGQEETQYF.

The CDR3 here is CASSIGGGNEKLFF. In nucleotides, the CDR3 is TGTGCCAGTAGTATTGGAGGGGGCAATGAAAAACTGTTTTTT. The chain links TRBV19 to TRBJ1-4, with 7 positions matching TRBD1. Looked up from germline, CDR1 is LNHDA and CDR2 is SQIVND (reference sequence). J was trimmed by 5 bases and V by 3 bases; bases with no gene match: 3. This CDR3 comprises 14 residues. Full variable domain (missing parts from reference TRBV19 and TRBJ1-4): DGGITQSPKYLFRKEGQNVTLSCEQNLNHDAMYWYRQDPGQGLRLIYYSQIVNDFQKGDIAEGYSVSREKKESFPLTVTSAQKNPTAFYLCASSIGGGNEKLFFGSGTQLSVL.

V and J are TRBV5-1 and TRBJ2-7, with D tentatively TRBD1 (5 bases). V was shortened by 3 bases and J by 9 bases, with 13 bases between the two germline ends. The CDR3 runs 12 residues. Germline V gene lookup returns CDR1 SGHRS and CDR2 YFSETQ. The DNA for the CDR3 is TGCGCCAGCAGCTGGGGCCCCGACGGGCAGTACTTC. Its protein is CASSWGPDGQYF.